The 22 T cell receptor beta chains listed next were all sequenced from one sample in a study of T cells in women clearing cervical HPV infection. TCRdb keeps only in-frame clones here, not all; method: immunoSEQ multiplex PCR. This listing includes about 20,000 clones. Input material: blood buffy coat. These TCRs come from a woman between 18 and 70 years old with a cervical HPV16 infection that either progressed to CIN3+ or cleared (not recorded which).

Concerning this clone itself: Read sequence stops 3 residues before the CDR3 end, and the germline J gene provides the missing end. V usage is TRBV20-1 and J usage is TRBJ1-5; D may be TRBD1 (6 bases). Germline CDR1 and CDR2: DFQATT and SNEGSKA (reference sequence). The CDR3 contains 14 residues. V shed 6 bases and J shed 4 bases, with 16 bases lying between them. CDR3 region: CSAITLGANQPQHF. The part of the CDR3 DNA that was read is TGCAGTGCCATAACTCTGGGGGCGAATCAGCCC.

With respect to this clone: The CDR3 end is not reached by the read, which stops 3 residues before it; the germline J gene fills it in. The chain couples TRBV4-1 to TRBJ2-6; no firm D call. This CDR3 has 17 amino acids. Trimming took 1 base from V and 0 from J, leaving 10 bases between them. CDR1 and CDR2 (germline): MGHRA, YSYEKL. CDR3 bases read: TGCGCCAGCAGCCAAGTACACGAAACCTCTGGGGCCAACGTC. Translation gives CASSQVHETSGANV. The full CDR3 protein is CASSQVHETSGANVLTF.

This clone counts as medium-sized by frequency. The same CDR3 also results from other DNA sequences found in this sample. The CDR3 spells CASSPGTGREKLFF. The part of the CDR3 DNA that was read is TGTGCCAGCTCACCAGGGACAGGGCGGGAAAAA. The chain combines TRBV18 with TRBJ1-4; 9 bases agree with TRBD1. The CDR3 end lies 3 residues beyond the end of the read and is filled in from the germline J gene. The germline gives CDR1 KGHSH, CDR2 LQKENI. Germline trimming cut 2 bases from V and 8 bases from J; bases unmatched to any gene: 3. The CDR3 has 14 amino acids.

CDR3 amino acids: CSAGTSGRWETQYF. The sequenced CDR3 bases are TGCAGTGCCGGGACTAGCGGGAGATGGGAGACC. The chain has TRBV20-1 and TRBJ2-5, with 14 bases aligning to TRBD2. The CDR3 extends 3 residues past the end of the read, so its final part is completed from the germline J gene. Trimming took 6 bases from V and 5 from J; bases not matched to a gene: 5. Germline lookup yields CDR1 DFQATT and CDR2 SNEGSKA (reference sequence). The CDR3 contains 14 residues.

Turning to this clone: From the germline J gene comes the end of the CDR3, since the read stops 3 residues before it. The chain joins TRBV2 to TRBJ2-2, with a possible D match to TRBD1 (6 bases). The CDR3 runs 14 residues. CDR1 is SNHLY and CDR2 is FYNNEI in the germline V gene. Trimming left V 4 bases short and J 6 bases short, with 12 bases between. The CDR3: CASSVAGASGELFF. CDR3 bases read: TGTGCCAGCAGTGTAGCAGGGGCGTCCGGGGAG.

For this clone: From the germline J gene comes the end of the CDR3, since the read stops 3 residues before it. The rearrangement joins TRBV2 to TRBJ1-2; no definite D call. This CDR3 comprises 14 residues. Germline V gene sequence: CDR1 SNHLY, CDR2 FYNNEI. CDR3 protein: CASSDDGSTDTYTF. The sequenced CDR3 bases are TGTGCCAGCAGTGATGACGGTTCCACAGATACC.

CDR3 loop: CSARPLQGWVQETQYF. Partial CDR3 DNA: TGCAGTGCTAGACCATTACAGGGGTGGGTCCAAGAGACG. The rearrangement joins TRBV20-1 to TRBJ2-3; 7 bases are shared with TRBD1. The read ends 3 residues early relative to the CDR3; the germline J gene fills the gap. Germline CDR1 is DFQATT and CDR2 is SNEGSKA (reference sequence). CDR3 length: 16 residues.

The covered CDR3 bases are TGTGCCAGTAGTATAGAGGGGGGTCCCACAGATACG. Its protein product is CASSIEGGPTDT. The full CDR3 protein reads CASSIEGGPTDTQYF. The chain combines TRBV19 with TRBJ2-3; D possibly corresponds to TRBD2 (6 bases). The CDR3 extends 3 residues past the end of the read, so its final part is completed from the germline J gene. This CDR3 is built from 15 residues. Germline V gene data show CDR1 as LNHDA and CDR2 as SQIVND (reference sequence). Trimming removed 0 bases at V and 2 bases at J, with 9 bases between.

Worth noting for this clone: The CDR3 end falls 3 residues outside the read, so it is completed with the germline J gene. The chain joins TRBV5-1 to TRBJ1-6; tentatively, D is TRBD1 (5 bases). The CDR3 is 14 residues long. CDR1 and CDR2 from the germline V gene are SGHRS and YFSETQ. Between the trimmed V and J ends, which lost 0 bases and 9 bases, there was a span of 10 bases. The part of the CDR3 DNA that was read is TGCGCCAGCAGCTTGGGGGGCGCCGGTTCACCC. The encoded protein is CASSLGGAGSP. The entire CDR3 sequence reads CASSLGGAGSPLHF.

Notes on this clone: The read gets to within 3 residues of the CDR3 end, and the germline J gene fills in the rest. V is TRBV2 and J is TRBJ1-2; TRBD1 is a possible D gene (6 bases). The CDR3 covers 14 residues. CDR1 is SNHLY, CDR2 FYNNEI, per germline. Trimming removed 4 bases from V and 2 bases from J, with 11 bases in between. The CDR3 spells CASSGGGRNYGYTF. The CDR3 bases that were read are TGTGCCAGCAGTGGCGGGGGGCGAAACTATGGC.

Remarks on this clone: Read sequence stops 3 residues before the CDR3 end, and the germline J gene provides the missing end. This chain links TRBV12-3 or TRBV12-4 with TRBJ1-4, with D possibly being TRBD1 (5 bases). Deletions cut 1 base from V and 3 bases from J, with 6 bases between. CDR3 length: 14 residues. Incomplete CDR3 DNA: TGTGCCAGCAGTTTAGGGACATCTAATGAAAAA. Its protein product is CASSLGTSNEK. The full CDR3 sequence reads CASSLGTSNEKLFF.

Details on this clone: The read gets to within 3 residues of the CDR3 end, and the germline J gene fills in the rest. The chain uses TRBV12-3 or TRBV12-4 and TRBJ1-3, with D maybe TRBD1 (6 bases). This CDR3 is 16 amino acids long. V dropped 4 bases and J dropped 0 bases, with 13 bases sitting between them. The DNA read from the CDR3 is TGTGCCAGCAGTTACCTTGGGGGCACCTCTGGAAACACC. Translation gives CASSYLGGTSGNT. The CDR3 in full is CASSYLGGTSGNTIYF.

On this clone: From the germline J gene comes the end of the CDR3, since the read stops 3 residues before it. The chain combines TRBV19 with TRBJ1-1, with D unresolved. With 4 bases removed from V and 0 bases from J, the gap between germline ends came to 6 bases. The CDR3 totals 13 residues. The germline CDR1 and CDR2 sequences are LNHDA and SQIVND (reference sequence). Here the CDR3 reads CASSTRLNTEAFF. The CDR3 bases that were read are TGTGCCAGTAGTACTCGTTTGAACACTGAA. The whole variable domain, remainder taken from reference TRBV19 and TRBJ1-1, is DGGITQSPKYLFRKEGQNVTLSCEQNLNHDAMYWYRQDPGQGLRLIYYSQIVNDFQKGDIAEGYSVSREKKESFPLTVTSAQKNPTAFYLCASSTRLNTEAFFGQGTRLTVV.

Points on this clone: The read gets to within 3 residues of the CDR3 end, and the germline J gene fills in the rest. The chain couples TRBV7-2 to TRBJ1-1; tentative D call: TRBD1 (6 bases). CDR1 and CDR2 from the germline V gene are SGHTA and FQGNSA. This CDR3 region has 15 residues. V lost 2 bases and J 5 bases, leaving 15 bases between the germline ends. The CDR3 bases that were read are TGTGCCAGCAGCTTACAACAGGGATTAAGGACTGAA. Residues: CASSLQQGLRTE. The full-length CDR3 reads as CASSLQQGLRTEAFF.

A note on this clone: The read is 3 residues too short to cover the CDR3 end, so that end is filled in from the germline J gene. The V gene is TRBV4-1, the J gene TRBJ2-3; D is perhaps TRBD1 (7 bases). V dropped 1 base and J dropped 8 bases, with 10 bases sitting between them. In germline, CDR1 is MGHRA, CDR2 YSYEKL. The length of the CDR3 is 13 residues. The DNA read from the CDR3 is TGCGCCAGCAGCCAAGGACAGGGAGGTACG. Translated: CASSQGQGGT. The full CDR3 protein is CASSQGQGGTQYF.

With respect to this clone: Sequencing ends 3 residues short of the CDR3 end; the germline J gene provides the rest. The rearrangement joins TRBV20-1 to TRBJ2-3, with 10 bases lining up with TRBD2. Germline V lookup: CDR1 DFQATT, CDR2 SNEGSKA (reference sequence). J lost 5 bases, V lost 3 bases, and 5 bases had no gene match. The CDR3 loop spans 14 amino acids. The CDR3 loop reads CSASLAGVKDTQYF. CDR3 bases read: TGCAGTGCTAGTCTAGCGGGAGTTAAAGATACG.

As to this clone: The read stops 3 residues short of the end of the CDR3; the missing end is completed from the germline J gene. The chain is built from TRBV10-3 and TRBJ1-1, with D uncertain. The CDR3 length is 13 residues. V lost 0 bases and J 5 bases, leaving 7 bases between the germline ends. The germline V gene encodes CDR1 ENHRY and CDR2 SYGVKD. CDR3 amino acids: CAISESSVTEAFF. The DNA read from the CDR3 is TGTGCCATCAGTGAGTCATCAGTTACTGAA.

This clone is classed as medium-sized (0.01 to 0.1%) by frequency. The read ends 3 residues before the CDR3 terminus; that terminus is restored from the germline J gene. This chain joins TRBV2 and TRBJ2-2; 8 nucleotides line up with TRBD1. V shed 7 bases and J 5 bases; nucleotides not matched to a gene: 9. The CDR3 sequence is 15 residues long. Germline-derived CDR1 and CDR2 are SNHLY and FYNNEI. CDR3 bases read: TGTGCCAGCAACGGACAGGGCGCTAGGACCGGGGAG. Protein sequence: CASNGQGARTGE. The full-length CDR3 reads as CASNGQGARTGELFF.

CDR3 DNA (partial): TGTGCCACCAGTGATGATTGGTCAGGGAAG. This encodes CATSDDWSGK. The whole CDR3 sequence is CATSDDWSGKAFF. The chain employs TRBV24-1 and TRBJ1-1; D perhaps matches TRBD1 (5 bases). The sequence runs out 3 residues before the end of the CDR3; the remainder is reconstructed from the germline J gene. This CDR3 spans 13 amino acids. Germline values: CDR1 KGHDR, CDR2 SFDVKD.

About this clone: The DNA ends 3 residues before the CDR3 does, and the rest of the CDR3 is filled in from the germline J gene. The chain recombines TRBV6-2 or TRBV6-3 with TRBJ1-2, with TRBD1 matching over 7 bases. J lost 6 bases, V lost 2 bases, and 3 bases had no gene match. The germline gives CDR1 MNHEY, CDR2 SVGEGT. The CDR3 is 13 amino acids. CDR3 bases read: TGTGCCAGCAGTTACCTAGGACAGGATGGC. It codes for CASSYLGQDG. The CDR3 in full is CASSYLGQDGYTF.

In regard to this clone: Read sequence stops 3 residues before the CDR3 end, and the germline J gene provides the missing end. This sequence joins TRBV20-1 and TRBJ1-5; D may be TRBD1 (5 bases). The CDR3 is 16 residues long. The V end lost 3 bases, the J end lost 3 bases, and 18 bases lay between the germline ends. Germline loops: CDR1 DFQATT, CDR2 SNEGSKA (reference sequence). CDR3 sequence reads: CSARGRGLQSNQPQHF. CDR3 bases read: TGCAGTGCTAGGGGTCGGGGACTACAGTCCAATCAGCCC.

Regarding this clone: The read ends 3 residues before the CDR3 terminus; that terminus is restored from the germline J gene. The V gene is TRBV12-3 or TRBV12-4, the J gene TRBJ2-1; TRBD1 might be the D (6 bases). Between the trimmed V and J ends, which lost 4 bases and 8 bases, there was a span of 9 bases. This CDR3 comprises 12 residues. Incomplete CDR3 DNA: TGTGCCAGCAGTTCCTCAGGGGATGAG. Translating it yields CASSSSGDE. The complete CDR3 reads CASSSSGDEQFF.